A single sample is the source of the 2 T cell receptor beta chains below, sequenced in a study of blood T cell repertoires in COVID-19. Sequencing used immunoSEQ multiplex PCR; TCRdb keeps in-frame clones, though not all of them. Among over 350,000 clones listed, more than 75% were seen once. The sample consisted of PBMCs or T cells enriched from blood (not recorded which). These receptors originate from a woman aged 25 to 45 with acute COVID-19.

The chain carries TRBV9 and TRBJ1-6, with D uncertain. Trimming stripped 4 bases from V and 6 bases from J, with 14 bases between. Germline CDR1 and CDR2: SGDLS and YYNGEE. This CDR3 region has 15 residues. CDR3 nucleotide sequence: TGTGCCAGCAGCCCAGAGACGTCGGGTAATTCACCCCTCCACTTT. As protein: CASSPETSGNSPLHF.

The chain is built from TRBV5-1 and TRBJ1-6; 9 bases fit TRBD1. From germline, CDR1 is SGHRS and CDR2 YFSETQ. Trimming cost V 5 bases and J 7 bases; bases outside gene matches: 7. The CDR3 has 15 amino acids. DNA of the CDR3: TGCGCCAGCAGTTTTGGGACAGGGCTCAATTCACCCCTCCACTTT. Its protein is CASSFGTGLNSPLHF. The whole variable domain, remainder taken from reference TRBV5-1 and TRBJ1-6, is KAGVTQTPRYLIKTRGQQVTLSCSPISGHRSVSWYQQTPGQGLQFLFEYFSETQRNKGNFPGRFSGRQFSNSRSEMNVSTLELGDSALYLCASSFGTGLNSPLHFGNGTRLTVT.